This passage covers 26 T cell receptor beta chains from one sample sequenced in a study of blood T cells in healthy people across ages. Next came a second PCR, run for about 7 to 11 cycles, which used a sample-barcoded 5' primer along with a J-beta primer mix. One entry per CDR3 protein, called by TCRdb with MiXCR from the 5' RACE reads. Here the sample spans about 1.5 million distinct CDR3 sequences, 35% to 45% being singletons. Specimen: blood. These TCRs come from a woman aged 18-29 years in good health.

This clonotype has a handful of counts. The chain uses TRBV27 and TRBJ2-7; TRBD1 or TRBD2 may be the D gene (5 bases each). Germline CDR1 MNHEY, CDR2 SMNVEV (reference sequence). The V and J ends lost 3 bases and 3 bases respectively, with 9 bases between them. The CDR3 spans 13 residues. Here the CDR3 DNA reads TGTGCCAGCAGTTTTAGGGACGGCTACGAGCAGTACTTC. Its protein product is CASSFRDGYEQYF.

The rearrangement uses TRBV29-1 and TRBJ1-1; D unresolved. CDR1 SQVTM and CDR2 ANQGSEA come from the germline V gene. The CDR3 length is 12 residues. Trimming pared 6 bases from V and 0 bases from J, leaving 8 bases between. Here the CDR3 DNA reads TGCAGCGTAAAAAAAATGAACACTGAAGCTTTCTTT. Translation: CSVKKMNTEAFF.

The rearrangement links TRBV3-1 to TRBJ2-1; TRBD1 aligns across 7 bases. The CDR3 contains 16 residues. J was trimmed by 1 base and V by 4 bases; bases with no gene match: 7. From germline, CDR1 is LGHDT and CDR2 YNNKEL (reference sequence). Here the CDR3 reads CASSLYRGPSYNEQFF. The CDR3 DNA reads TGTGCCAGCAGCCTCTACAGGGGCCCGTCCTACAATGAGCAGTTCTTC.

This clonotype was seen only a few times. The chain has TRBV14 and TRBJ1-1, with no clear D. Germline V gene sequence: CDR1 SGHDN, CDR2 FVKESK. V lost 0 bases, J lost 0 bases, and 11 bases lay in between. CDR3 length equals 16 residues. This chain's CDR3 is CASSQDLGYLNTEAFF. In nucleotides, the CDR3 is TGTGCCAGCAGCCAAGATCTGGGGTATTTGAACACTGAAGCTTTCTTT. Full variable domain (missing parts from reference TRBV14 and TRBJ1-1): EAGVTQFPSHSVIEKGQTVTLRCDPISGHDNLYWYRRVMGKEIKFLLHFVKESKQDESGMPNNRFLAERTGGTYSTLKVQPAELEDSGVYFCASSQDLGYLNTEAFFGQGTRLTVV.

V is TRBV20-1 and J is TRBJ2-5, with D possibly TRBD2 on 5 matching bases. Germline V CDR1 and CDR2: DFQATT, SNEGSKA (reference sequence). The CDR3 extends over 12 amino acids. Between the trimmed V and J ends, which lost 3 bases and 4 bases, there was a span of 9 bases. CDR3 sequence: CSASGSGETQYF. CDR3 DNA sequence: TGCAGTGCTAGTGGGAGTGGAGAGACCCAGTACTTC.

This clonotype showed up just a few times. The V call is TRBV7-9, the J call TRBJ1-1; D might be TRBD1 (6 bases). V lost 5 bases and J 3 bases, leaving 16 bases between the germline ends. CDR1 SEHNR and CDR2 FQNEAQ come from the germline V gene (reference sequence). The CDR3 totals 15 residues. The CDR3 region is CASSLTGRAHTEAFF. The CDR3 nucleotides read TGTGCCAGCAGCCTAACAGGGAGGGCACACACTGAAGCTTTCTTT.

The chain is built from TRBV11-1 and TRBJ2-1, with 9 bases that match TRBD2. With V trimmed by 0 bases and J by 9 bases, 0 bases remained unmatched. Germline V CDR1 and CDR2: SGHAT, FQDESV (reference sequence). This CDR3 comprises 13 residues. The CDR3 is CASSLAREGEQFF. The CDR3 DNA reads TGTGCCAGCAGCTTAGCGCGGGAGGGTGAGCAGTTCTTC.

V is TRBV20-1 and J is TRBJ2-1; D is ambiguous. The CDR3 totals 16 residues. The V gene lost 0 bases and the J gene lost 3 bases, with 15 bases spanning the gap. Germline CDR1 is DFQATT and CDR2 is SNEGSKA (reference sequence). The CDR3 DNA is TGCAGTGCTAGAGAATTAGCCCCTACTAACTACAATGAGCAGTTCTTC. Translation: CSARELAPTNYNEQFF.

This clonotype has a handful of counts. The chain is built from TRBV7-9 and TRBJ1-2; D is unresolved. CDR1 and CDR2 from the germline V gene are SEHNR and FQNEAQ (reference sequence). The CDR3 loop spans 14 amino acids. V lost 4 bases and J 4 bases, leaving 13 bases between the germline ends. CDR3 region: CASSSDGLGYGYTF. The CDR3 nucleotides read TGTGCCAGCAGCTCCGACGGGTTGGGCTATGGCTACACCTTC.

V and J are TRBV6-2 or TRBV6-3 and TRBJ2-3; D remains ambiguous. With 0 bases removed from V and 0 bases from J, the gap between germline ends came to 10 bases. The germline CDR1 and CDR2 sequences are MNHEY and SVGEGT. CDR3 size: 16 residues. The CDR3 loop is CASSYSSRPSTDTQYF. The DNA for the CDR3 is TGTGCCAGCAGTTACTCATCCCGTCCTAGCACAGATACGCAGTATTTT.

This clonotype has just a few counts. J is TRBJ1-5 and V is TRBV7-2; D not resolved. Germline assignment: CDR1 SGHTA and CDR2 FQGNSA. Trimming cost V 6 bases and J 8 bases, with 11 bases left between them. CDR3 length: 12 amino acids. CDR3 region: CASSPWGKPQHF. The CDR3 DNA sequence: TGTGCCAGCAGTCCCTGGGGAAAGCCCCAGCATTTT. The full variable domain, rest sourced from reference TRBV7-2 and TRBJ1-5, is GAGVSQSPSNKVTEKGKDVELRCDPISGHTALYWYRQSLGQGLEFLIYFQGNSAPDKSGLPSDRFSAERTGGSVSTLTIQRTQQEDSAVYLCASSPWGKPQHFGDGTRLSIL.

The J gene is TRBJ1-2, the V gene TRBV12-3 or TRBV12-4; 9 bases map to TRBD1. After removal of 6 bases from V and 6 bases from J, the junction contained 5 bases not matched to a gene. The CDR3 loop spans 13 amino acids. This chain's CDR3 is CASSARTGDGYTF. Written as DNA, the CDR3 is TGTGCCAGCAGCGCAAGGACAGGGGATGGCTACACCTTC.

This clonotype has just a few counts. The gene calls are TRBV6-5 and TRBJ1-1; D uncertain. The CDR3 sequence is 13 residues long. The germline CDR1 and CDR2 sequences are MNHEY and SVGAGI. Trimming took off 2 bases at V and 4 bases at J, with 8 bases between the two ends. CDR3 sequence reads: CASSYRESTEAFF. In DNA form, the CDR3 reads TGTGCCAGCAGTTACAGGGAGTCCACTGAAGCTTTCTTT.

To note about this clonotype: A junction end diverges from the germline sequence, so it may reflect a read error. The gene calls are TRBV29-1 and TRBJ2-7; D remains ambiguous. The CDR3 length is 13 residues. Germline loops: CDR1 SQVTM, CDR2 ANQGSEA. The DNA of the CDR3 is TGCAGCGTTGAAGTGGCGGAGTCCTGCGAGCAGTACTTC. This translates into CSVEVAESCEQYF.

This clonotype was detected only a few times. This sequence joins TRBV27 and TRBJ2-7, with 8 bases identical to TRBD2. Germline V gene sequence: CDR1 MNHEY, CDR2 SMNVEV (reference sequence). V lost 5 bases to trimming and J lost 5 bases; unmatched junction nucleotides: 5. This CDR3 spans 13 amino acids. The CDR3 region has the DNA TGTGCCAGCAGTGCCGGGACTAGTCACGAGCAGTACTTC. It yields the protein CASSAGTSHEQYF.

The rearrangement links TRBV7-9 to TRBJ1-4; TRBD1 agrees at 8 bases. Per germline, CDR1 SEHNR and CDR2 FQNEAQ (reference sequence). The CDR3 spans 17 residues. Trimming at V came to 1 base and at J to 5 bases, leaving 9 bases not matched to a gene. The CDR3 DNA reads TGTGCCAGCAGCTTAGTCCCCGGGACAGGAGTGAATGAAAAACTGTTTTTT. It is translated as CASSLVPGTGVNEKLFF.

This clonotype was observed a handful of times. The chain couples TRBV7-9 to TRBJ1-1, with D possibly matching TRBD1 (5 bases). Trimming pared 0 bases from V and 11 bases from J, leaving 7 bases between. CDR1 SEHNR and CDR2 FQNEAQ come from the germline V gene (reference sequence). The CDR3 extends over 11 amino acids. The CDR3 spells CASSLAREAFF. CDR3 bases: TGTGCCAGCAGCTTAGCCAGGGAGGCTTTCTTT. The variable domain in full, with the rest retrieved from reference TRBV7-9 and TRBJ1-1, is DTGVSQNPRHKITKRGQNVTFRCDPISEHNRLYWYRQTLGQGPEFLTYFQNEAQLEKSRLLSDRFSAERPKGSFSTLEIQRTEQGDSAMYLCASSLAREAFFGQGTRLTVV.

The rearrangement joins TRBV20-1 to TRBJ2-3, with 9 bases fitting TRBD1. Germline CDR1 reads DFQATT; CDR2 reads SNEGSKA (reference sequence). The J segment lost 4 bases and the V segment lost 7 bases, leaving 6 bases of the junction unmatched. The CDR3 consists of 13 residues. As DNA, the CDR3 is TGCAGTGGTCCGAGACAGGGGGCAGATACGCAGTATTTT. Translating gives CSGPRQGADTQYF.

This clonotype was detected a few times. The rearrangement links TRBV29-1 to TRBJ1-2; D not resolved. V dropped 2 bases and J dropped 8 bases, with 9 bases sitting between them. The CDR3 is made up of 11 amino acids. Germline V gene data show CDR1 as SQVTM and CDR2 as ANQGSEA. The CDR3 DNA is TGCAGCGTTGAACAACTGGGGGGCTACACCTTC. This gives the protein CSVEQLGGYTF.

J is TRBJ2-7 and V is TRBV1; the tabulated D call, TRBD1, remains unverified against the DNA. TRBV1 is assigned pseudogene status. The CDR3 has 14 residues. The CDR3 nucleotides are TGCACCAGCAGCCAACAGGGTTGGTACTACGAGCAGTACTTC. It yields the protein CTSSQQGWYYEQYF.

This clonotype is a singleton in its sample. The chain joins TRBV29-1 to TRBJ2-4; D is perhaps TRBD1 (5 bases). The CDR3 runs to 16 residues. Germline-derived CDR1 and CDR2 are SQVTM and ANQGSEA. Trimming took off 2 bases at V and 0 bases at J, with 14 bases between the two ends. In DNA form, the CDR3 reads TGCAGCGTTGAAACAACAGGACCACTAGCCAAAAACATTCAGTACTTC. It is translated as CSVETTGPLAKNIQYF. Supplemented by reference TRBV29-1 and TRBJ2-4, the full variable domain reads SAVISQKPSRDICQRGTSLTIQCQVDSQVTMMFWYRQQPGQSLTLIATANQGSEATYESGFVIDKFPISRPNLTFSTLTVSNMSPEDSSIYLCSVETTGPLAKNIQYFGAGTRLSVL.

The sample holds one count of this clonotype. The chain has TRBV6-2 or TRBV6-3 and TRBJ2-7; 8 nucleotides match TRBD2. Germline CDR1 MNHEY, CDR2 SVGEGT. V shed 2 bases and J 1 base; nucleotides not matched to a gene: 13. The CDR3 spans 18 residues. The CDR3 DNA reads as TGTGCCAGCAGTTACCAAGGAGATCAACTAGCGGAATCCTACGAGCAGTACTTC. The encoded protein is CASSYQGDQLAESYEQYF.

The V call is TRBV19, the J call TRBJ1-4; TRBD1 might be the D (5 bases). The germline V gene has CDR1 LNHDA and CDR2 SQIVND (reference sequence). V lost 3 bases and J 11 bases, leaving 16 bases between the germline ends. The CDR3 covers 14 residues. The CDR3: CASSIGAGPQKLFF. CDR3 bases: TGTGCCAGTAGTATCGGGGCAGGGCCCCAGAAACTGTTTTTT.

This clonotype was recorded a few times. The chain carries TRBV6-2 or TRBV6-3 and TRBJ1-5; D uncertain. CDR1 is MNHEY and CDR2 is SVGEGT in the germline V gene. The CDR3 has 14 amino acids. The V and J ends lost 2 bases and 7 bases respectively, with 12 bases between them. The CDR3 loop reads CASSYDFEMQPQHF. As DNA, the CDR3 is TGTGCCAGCAGTTACGATTTTGAGATGCAGCCCCAGCATTTT.

The CDR3: CANRTTVRGLTGNEKLFF. The CDR3 DNA is TGTGCCAACAGAACTACAGTGAGAGGGCTCACGGGTAATGAAAAACTGTTTTTT. The V and J genes are TRBV12-3 or TRBV12-4 and TRBJ1-4; D call uncertain. CDR3 length equals 18 residues. V was trimmed by 10 bases and J by 4 bases, leaving 28 bases between them.

The chain uses TRBV20-1 and TRBJ2-3; D may be TRBD2 (6 bases). The CDR3 runs 14 residues. Germline V gives CDR1 DFQATT, CDR2 SNEGSKA (reference sequence). V lost 5 bases to trimming and J lost 2 bases, with 14 bases between them. The CDR3 region is CSAPGTYNTDTQYF. CDR3 in DNA: TGCAGTGCTCCAGGGACTTATAACACAGATACGCAGTATTTT.